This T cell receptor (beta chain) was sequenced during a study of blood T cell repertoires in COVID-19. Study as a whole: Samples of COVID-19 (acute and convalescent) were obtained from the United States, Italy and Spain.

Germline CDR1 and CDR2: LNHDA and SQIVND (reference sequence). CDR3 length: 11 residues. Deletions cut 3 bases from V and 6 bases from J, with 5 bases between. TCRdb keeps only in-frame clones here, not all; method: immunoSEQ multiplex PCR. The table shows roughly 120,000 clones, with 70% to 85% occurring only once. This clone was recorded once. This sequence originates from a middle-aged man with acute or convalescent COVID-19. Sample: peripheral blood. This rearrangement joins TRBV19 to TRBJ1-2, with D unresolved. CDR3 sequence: CASSIVDGYTF. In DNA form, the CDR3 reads TGTGCCAGTAGTATTGTCGATGGCTACACCTTC.